These 21 T cell receptor beta chains were all obtained from the same sample, sequenced in a study of blood T cell repertoires in COVID-19 (dated by TCRdb to about 2020). Libraries were made using the immunoSEQ multiplex PCR assay. Here the immuneACCESS table is served through TCRdb, limited to in-frame sequences with V and J called. Missing clones are a known gap in these copies; in checked studies unresolved V genes cover under half, and the rest lacks a known reason. The table for this sample lists about 150,000 clones; roughly 84% of them were counted only once. About 5.8% of the sample belongs to the ten largest clones. Input material: PBMCs or T cells enriched from blood (not recorded which). The source of these receptors is a woman aged 45 to 65 who had been exposed to COVID-19.

The CDR3 sequence: CASSEIRTGSNSPLHF. CDR3 nucleotides: TGTGCCAGCAGTGAAATTCGGACTGGGTCTAATTCACCCCTCCACTTT. This chain uses TRBV2 with TRBJ1-6; D remains unclear. This CDR3 has 16 residues. Germline V gene sequence: CDR1 SNHLY, CDR2 FYNNEI. V was shortened by 2 bases and J by 6 bases, with 14 bases between the two germline ends. Full variable domain (rest looked up from reference TRBV2 and TRBJ1-6): EPEVTQTPSHQVTQMGQEVILRCVPISNHLYFYWYRQILGQKVEFLVSFYNNEISEKSEIFDDQFSVERPDGSNFTLKIRSTKLEDSAMYFCASSEIRTGSNSPLHFGNGTRLTVT.

The gene calls are TRBV5-6 and TRBJ2-7, with TRBD1 as a possible D gene (6 bases). Germline CDR1 is SGHDT and CDR2 is YYEEEE. The CDR3 is 13 amino acids. Trimming stripped 0 bases from V and 6 bases from J, with 10 bases between. In nucleotides, the CDR3 is TGTGCCAGCAGCTTGGGGGCAGGGGCCGAGCAGTACTTC. Translation: CASSLGAGAEQYF.

The V gene is TRBV5-1, the J gene TRBJ2-7; D possibly corresponds to TRBD1 (6 bases). The CDR3 consists of 13 residues. With 3 bases removed from V and 1 base from J, the gap between germline ends came to 8 bases. The V gene's germline CDR1 is SGHRS and CDR2 YFSETQ. CDR3 in DNA: TGCGCCAGCAGCTGGGACAAATCCTACGAGCAGTACTTC. Amino acids: CASSWDKSYEQYF.

The chain recombines TRBV10-3 with TRBJ2-3; TRBD2 aligns across 7 bases. Germline V gives CDR1 ENHRY, CDR2 SYGVKD. This CDR3 region has 13 residues. V shed 8 bases and J 5 bases; nucleotides not matched to a gene: 7. The DNA for the CDR3 is TGTGCCATCGGATGGGGGGGAGTAGATACGCAGTATTTT. It is translated as CAIGWGGVDTQYF.

This clone was counted a single time. The rearrangement joins TRBV6-5 to TRBJ2-5, with 8 bases fitting TRBD1. With 7 bases clipped from V and 4 bases from J, the junction kept 8 bases outside the gene matches. CDR3 length: 14 amino acids. Per the germline V gene, CDR1 is MNHEY and CDR2 is SVGAGI. CDR3 bases: TGTGCCAGCACCGCGGCAGGGGGCGGAGAGACCCAGTACTTC. This codes for CASTAAGGGETQYF.

V gene TRBV2 combines with J gene TRBJ2-7, with 10 bases aligning to TRBD1. CDR3 length: 13 residues. Trimming took 8 bases from V and 7 from J; bases not matched to a gene: 8. Per germline, CDR1 SNHLY and CDR2 FYNNEI. DNA of the CDR3: TGTGCCAGCTCCGACAGGGGGCTCATGGAGCAGTACTTC. Protein sequence: CASSDRGLMEQYF.

This clone was counted a few times. The chain joins TRBV7-8 to TRBJ2-3; D is undetermined. The germline V gene has CDR1 SGHVS and CDR2 FQNEAQ. The length of the CDR3 is 13 residues. Trimming took off 3 bases at V and 1 base at J, with 5 bases between the two ends. The DNA for the CDR3 is TGTGCCAGCAGCTTTCTCCGCACAGATACGCAGTATTTT. It yields the protein CASSFLRTDTQYF.

V is TRBV3-1 (or the pseudogene TRBV3-2) and J is TRBJ2-3; no definite D call. Deletions cut 0 bases from V and 0 bases from J, with 16 bases between. CDR1 is LGHDT and CDR2 is YNNKEL in the germline V gene (reference sequence). The CDR3 totals 18 residues. The CDR3 region has the DNA TGTGCCAGCAGCCAAGATTTTAGTTGGGCACAAAGCACAGATACGCAGTATTTT. It yields the protein CASSQDFSWAQSTDTQYF.

V usage is TRBV27 and J usage is TRBJ1-5; possibly TRBD1 for D (5 bases). V lost 3 bases and J 6 bases, leaving 15 bases between the germline ends. The germline gives CDR1 MNHEY, CDR2 SMNVEV (reference sequence). CDR3 length equals 15 residues. The DNA of the CDR3 is TGTGCCAGCAGTTTTGCTGTGGGGGGGAGTCAGCCCCAGCATTTT. Its translation is CASSFAVGGSQPQHF.

The chain employs TRBV2 and TRBJ2-1, with 7 bases lining up with TRBD2. CDR3 length equals 15 residues. The junction had 6 bases not matched to a gene; V was cut back by 2 bases and J by 5 bases. In germline, CDR1 is SNHLY, CDR2 FYNNEI. The DNA of the CDR3 is TGTGCCAGCAGTGAAAGGGAGGGACTCAACAATGAGCAGTTCTTC. It translates to CASSEREGLNNEQFF.

The CDR3 protein is CASSSTGGSDEQYF. The CDR3 bases are TGTGCCAGCAGTTCGACAGGGGGTAGCGACGAGCAGTACTTC. V usage is TRBV6-2 or TRBV6-3 and J usage is TRBJ2-7, with 9 bases fitting TRBD1. Germline loops: CDR1 MNHEY, CDR2 SVGEGT. The CDR3 consists of 14 residues. Unmatched junction bases numbered 6, after V lost 4 bases and J lost 5 bases.

As to this clone: The junction differs from germline at one of its ends, possibly a read error. This sample also contains other DNA sequences that code for the same CDR3. V usage is TRBV7-6 and J usage is TRBJ2-2; D may be TRBD2 (5 bases). This CDR3 has 17 residues. The germline V gene encodes CDR1 SGHVS and CDR2 FNYEAQ. The CDR3 loop reads CASSLARTSGGTGELFF. CDR3 DNA: TGTGCCAGCAGCTTAGCGCGTACGAGCGGCGGAACCGGGGAGCTATTTTTT.

The chain carries TRBV4-1 and TRBJ2-5, with 10 bases fitting TRBD1. Trimming cost V 1 base and J 4 bases; bases outside gene matches: 3. Germline CDR1 MGHRA, CDR2 YSYEKL. This CDR3 is built from 15 residues. For the CDR3, the DNA is TGCGCCAGCAGCCAAGCGACAGGGGGCGTAGAGACCCAGTACTTC. This codes for CASSQATGGVETQYF.

This clone was counted only a few times. The V call is TRBV19, the J call TRBJ2-3; 7 bases fit TRBD2. V was clipped by 5 bases and J by 6 bases; unmatched bases: 14. The length of the CDR3 is 16 residues. The germline gives CDR1 LNHDA, CDR2 SQIVND (reference sequence). The CDR3 reads CASSPVTSPMRDTQYF. The CDR3 DNA reads as TGTGCCAGTAGTCCCGTGACTAGCCCGATGAGGGATACGCAGTATTTT.

This chain connects TRBV7-9 to TRBJ2-7; possibly TRBD2 for D (6 bases). Per germline, CDR1 SEHNR and CDR2 FQNEAQ (reference sequence). This CDR3 spans 13 amino acids. V dropped 4 bases and J dropped 9 bases, with 16 bases sitting between them. CDR3 residues: CASSSEGQAVQYF. The CDR3 DNA reads as TGTGCCAGCAGCTCGGAGGGCCAGGCGGTGCAGTACTTC. Variable domain in full (rest from reference TRBV7-9 and TRBJ2-7): DTGVSQNPRHKITKRGQNVTFRCDPISEHNRLYWYRQTLGQGPEFLTYFQNEAQLEKSRLLSDRFSAERPKGSFSTLEIQRTEQGDSAMYLCASSSEGQAVQYFGPGTRLTVT.

This clone was observed a single time. V and J are TRBV19 and TRBJ2-7; the match to TRBD2 covers 8 bases. The CDR3 extends over 15 amino acids. The V and J ends lost 8 bases and 4 bases, in that order; junction bases with no gene match: 13. CDR1 and CDR2 (germline): LNHDA, SQIVND (reference sequence). In nucleotides, the CDR3 is TGTGCCAGTGCAGACTCGGGACTAGGCGATTACGAGCAGTACTTC. Its translation is CASADSGLGDYEQYF. Full variable domain (remainder filled in from reference TRBV19 and TRBJ2-7): DGGITQSPKYLFRKEGQNVTLSCEQNLNHDAMYWYRQDPGQGLRLIYYSQIVNDFQKGDIAEGYSVSREKKESFPLTVTSAQKNPTAFYLCASADSGLGDYEQYFGPGTRLTVT.

This chain joins TRBV5-1 and TRBJ1-2; 10 bases are shared with TRBD1. The junction had 5 bases not matched to a gene; V was cut back by 0 bases and J by 6 bases. CDR1 is SGHRS and CDR2 is YFSETQ in the germline V gene. The length of the CDR3 is 15 residues. In DNA form, the CDR3 reads TGCGCCAGCAGCTTGGCAATCGGGACAGGGGATGGCTACACCTTC. This codes for CASSLAIGTGDGYTF.

J is TRBJ1-1 and V is TRBV7-6, with a possible D match to TRBD1 (6 bases). Trimming pared 5 bases from V and 3 bases from J, leaving 13 bases between. Germline loops: CDR1 SGHVS, CDR2 FNYEAQ. The CDR3 consists of 14 residues. The CDR3 DNA follows: TGTGCCAGCAGCCCTGTACAGGGAGACACTGAAGCTTTCTTT. Translated: CASSPVQGDTEAFF.

V usage is TRBV6-5 and J usage is TRBJ2-4; tentative D call: TRBD2 (6 bases). CDR1 and CDR2 from the germline V gene are MNHEY and SVGAGI. V shed 2 bases and J shed 6 bases, with 11 bases lying between them. The CDR3 covers 14 residues. The CDR3 reads CASSYGGSRNIQYF. The CDR3 coding sequence is TGTGCCAGCAGTTACGGGGGGAGTAGAAACATTCAGTACTTC.

This sequence joins TRBV5-1 and TRBJ2-1; the D gene is possibly TRBD2 (5 bases). The germline V gene has CDR1 SGHRS and CDR2 YFSETQ. The CDR3 has 13 residues. V was shortened by 2 bases and J by 5 bases, with 8 bases between the two germline ends. CDR3 DNA sequence: TGCGCCAGCAGCTTTGGACTCGACAATGAGCAGTTCTTC. It encodes CASSFGLDNEQFF.

V usage is TRBV10-1 and J usage is TRBJ2-7; no clear D gene. This CDR3 has 11 residues. V lost 5 bases, J lost 2 bases, and 4 bases lay in between. CDR1 and CDR2 (germline): WNHNN, SYGVQD (reference sequence). As DNA, the CDR3 is TGCGCCAGCAGTTCCACCTACGAGCAGTACTTC. It specifies CASSSTYEQYF.